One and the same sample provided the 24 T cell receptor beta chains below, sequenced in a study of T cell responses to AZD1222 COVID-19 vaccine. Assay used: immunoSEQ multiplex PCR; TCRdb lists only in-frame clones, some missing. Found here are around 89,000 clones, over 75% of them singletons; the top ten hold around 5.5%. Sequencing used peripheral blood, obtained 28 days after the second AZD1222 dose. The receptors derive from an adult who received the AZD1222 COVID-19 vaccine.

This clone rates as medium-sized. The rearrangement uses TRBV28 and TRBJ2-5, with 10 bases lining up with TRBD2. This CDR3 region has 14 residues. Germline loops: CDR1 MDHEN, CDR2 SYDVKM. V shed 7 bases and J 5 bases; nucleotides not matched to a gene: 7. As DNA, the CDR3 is TGTGCCAGCAATCCGGGACTAGCGTGGGAGACCCAGTACTTC. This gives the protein CASNPGLAWETQYF.

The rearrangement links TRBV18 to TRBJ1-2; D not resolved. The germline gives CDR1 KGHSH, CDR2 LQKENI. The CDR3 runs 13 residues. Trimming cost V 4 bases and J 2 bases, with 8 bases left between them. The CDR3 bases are TGTGCCAGCTCACTCGAGGTAAACTATGGCTACACCTTC. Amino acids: CASSLEVNYGYTF.

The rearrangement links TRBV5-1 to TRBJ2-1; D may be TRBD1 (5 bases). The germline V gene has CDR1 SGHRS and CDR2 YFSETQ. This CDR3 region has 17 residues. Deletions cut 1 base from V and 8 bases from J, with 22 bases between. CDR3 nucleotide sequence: TGCGCCAGCAGCTTGTTTTCATCGCAGGGATCGAGGCATGAGCAGTTCTTC. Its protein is CASSLFSSQGSRHEQFF.

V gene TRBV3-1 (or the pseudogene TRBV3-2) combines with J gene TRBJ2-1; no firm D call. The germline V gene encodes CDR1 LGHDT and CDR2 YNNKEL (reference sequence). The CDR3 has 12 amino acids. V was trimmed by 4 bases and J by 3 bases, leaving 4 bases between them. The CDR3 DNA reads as TGTGCCAGCAGCCTCTTCTACAATGAGCAGTTCTTC. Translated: CASSLFYNEQFF.

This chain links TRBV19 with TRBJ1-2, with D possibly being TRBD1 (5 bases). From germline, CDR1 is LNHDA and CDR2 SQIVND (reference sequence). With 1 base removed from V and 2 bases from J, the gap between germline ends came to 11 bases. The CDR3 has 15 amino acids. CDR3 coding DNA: TGTGCCAGTAGTATAGGTCCAGGGCGGAACTATGGCTACACCTTC. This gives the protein CASSIGPGRNYGYTF.

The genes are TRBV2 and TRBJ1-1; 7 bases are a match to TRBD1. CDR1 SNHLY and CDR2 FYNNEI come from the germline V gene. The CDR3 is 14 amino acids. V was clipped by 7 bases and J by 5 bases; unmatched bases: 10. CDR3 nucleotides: TGTGCCAGCACCGAGCCAGGGGGAGAAACTGAAGCTTTCTTT. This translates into CASTEPGGETEAFF. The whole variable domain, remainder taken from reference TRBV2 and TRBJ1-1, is EPEVTQTPSHQVTQMGQEVILRCVPISNHLYFYWYRQILGQKVEFLVSFYNNEISEKSEIFDDQFSVERPDGSNFTLKIRSTKLEDSAMYFCASTEPGGETEAFFGQGTRLTVV.

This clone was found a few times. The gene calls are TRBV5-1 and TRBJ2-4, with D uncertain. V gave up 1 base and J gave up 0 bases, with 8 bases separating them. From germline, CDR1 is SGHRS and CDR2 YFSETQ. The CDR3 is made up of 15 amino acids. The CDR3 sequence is CASSLSELAKNIQYF. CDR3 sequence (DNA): TGCGCCAGCAGCTTGTCCGAGCTAGCCAAAAACATTCAGTACTTC.

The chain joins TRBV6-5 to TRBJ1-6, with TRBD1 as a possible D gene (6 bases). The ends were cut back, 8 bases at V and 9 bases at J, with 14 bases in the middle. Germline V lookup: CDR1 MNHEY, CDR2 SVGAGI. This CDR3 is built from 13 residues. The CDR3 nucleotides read TGTGCCAGCGATTGGACAGACCGTTCACCCCTCCACTTT. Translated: CASDWTDRSPLHF.

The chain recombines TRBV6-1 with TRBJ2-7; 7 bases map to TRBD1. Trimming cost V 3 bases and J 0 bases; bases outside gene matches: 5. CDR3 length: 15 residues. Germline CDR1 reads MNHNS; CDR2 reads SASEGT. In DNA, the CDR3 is TGTGCCAGCAGTGATGAGGCAGGGGGCTCCTACGAGCAGTACTTC. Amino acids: CASSDEAGGSYEQYF.

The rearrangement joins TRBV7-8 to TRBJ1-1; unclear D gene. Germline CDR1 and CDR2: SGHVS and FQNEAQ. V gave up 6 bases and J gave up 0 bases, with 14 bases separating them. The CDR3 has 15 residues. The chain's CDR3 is CASRLSPSLNTEAFF. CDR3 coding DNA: TGTGCCAGCAGGCTTAGCCCCAGCTTGAACACTGAAGCTTTCTTT.

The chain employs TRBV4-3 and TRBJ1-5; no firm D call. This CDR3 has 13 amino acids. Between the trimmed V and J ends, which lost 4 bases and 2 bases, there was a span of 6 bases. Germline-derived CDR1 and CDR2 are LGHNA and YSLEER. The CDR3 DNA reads TGCGCCAGCAGCCTGGATGGCAATCAGCCCCAGCATTTT. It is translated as CASSLDGNQPQHF.

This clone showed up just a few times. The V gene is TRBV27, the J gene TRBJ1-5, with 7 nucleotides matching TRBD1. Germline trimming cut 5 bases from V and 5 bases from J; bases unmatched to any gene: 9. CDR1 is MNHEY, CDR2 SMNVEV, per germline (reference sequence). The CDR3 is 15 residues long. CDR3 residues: CASSTGQDYHQPQHF. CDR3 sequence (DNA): TGTGCCAGCAGTACTGGACAGGATTACCATCAGCCCCAGCATTTT.

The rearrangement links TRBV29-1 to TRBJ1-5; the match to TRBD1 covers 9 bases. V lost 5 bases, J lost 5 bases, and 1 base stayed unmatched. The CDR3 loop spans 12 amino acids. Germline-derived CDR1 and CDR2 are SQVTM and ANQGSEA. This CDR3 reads CSVRQGDQPQHF. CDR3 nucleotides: TGCAGCGTTAGACAGGGGGATCAGCCCCAGCATTTT.

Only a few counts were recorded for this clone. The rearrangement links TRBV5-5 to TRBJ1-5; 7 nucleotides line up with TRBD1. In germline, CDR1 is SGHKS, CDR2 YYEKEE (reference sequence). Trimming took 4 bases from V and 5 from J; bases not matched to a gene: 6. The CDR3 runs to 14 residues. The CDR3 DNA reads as TGTGCCAGCAGCATTGAGGGGGCCTATCAGCCCCAGCATTTT. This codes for CASSIEGAYQPQHF.

The CDR3 bases are TGTGCCAGCAGCTCTGACAGGGCGGACTATGGCTACACCTTC. Its translation: CASSSDRADYGYTF. The chain uses TRBV5-6 and TRBJ1-2; 7 nucleotides align to TRBD1. V gave up 3 bases and J gave up 3 bases; unmatched junction bases: 5. The CDR3 sequence is 14 residues long. Germline CDR1 and CDR2: SGHDT and YYEEEE.

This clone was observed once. CDR3 in amino acids: CASSLPGVLTEAFF. CDR3 bases: TGTGCCAGCAGCTTACCGGGGGTTCTCACTGAAGCTTTCTTT. The chain combines TRBV7-9 with TRBJ1-1, with a possible D match to TRBD1 (5 bases). The V gene's germline CDR1 is SEHNR and CDR2 FQNEAQ (reference sequence). There are 14 residues in the CDR3. V lost 2 bases and J 4 bases, leaving 11 bases between the germline ends.

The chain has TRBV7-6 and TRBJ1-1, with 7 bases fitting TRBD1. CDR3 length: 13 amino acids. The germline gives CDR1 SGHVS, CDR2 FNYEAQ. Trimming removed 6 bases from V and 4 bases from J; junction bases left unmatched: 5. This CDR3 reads CASSFQGGTEAFF. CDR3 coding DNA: TGTGCCAGCAGTTTCCAGGGGGGCACTGAAGCTTTCTTT.

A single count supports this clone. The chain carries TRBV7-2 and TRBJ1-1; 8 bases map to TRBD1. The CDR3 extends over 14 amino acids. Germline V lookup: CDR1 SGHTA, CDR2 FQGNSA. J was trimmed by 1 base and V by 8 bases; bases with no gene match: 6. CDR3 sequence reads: CASSSTGANTEAFF. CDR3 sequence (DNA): TGTGCCAGCTCGTCGACAGGGGCGAACACTGAAGCTTTCTTT. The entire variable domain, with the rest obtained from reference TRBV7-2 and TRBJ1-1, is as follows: GAGVSQSPSNKVTEKGKDVELRCDPISGHTALYWYRQSLGQGLEFLIYFQGNSAPDKSGLPSDRFSAERTGGSVSTLTIQRTQQEDSAVYLCASSSTGANTEAFFGQGTRLTVV.

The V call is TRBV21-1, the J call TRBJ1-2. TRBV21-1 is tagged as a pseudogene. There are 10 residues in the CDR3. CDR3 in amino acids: CASRRVGYTF. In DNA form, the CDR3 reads TGTGCCAGCAGAAGGGTTGGCTACACCTTC.

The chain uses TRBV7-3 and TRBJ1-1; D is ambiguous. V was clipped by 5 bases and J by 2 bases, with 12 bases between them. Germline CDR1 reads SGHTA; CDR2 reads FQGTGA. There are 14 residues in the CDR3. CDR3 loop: CASSQTPVNTEAFF. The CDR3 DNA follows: TGTGCCAGCAGCCAAACCCCAGTTAACACTGAAGCTTTCTTT.

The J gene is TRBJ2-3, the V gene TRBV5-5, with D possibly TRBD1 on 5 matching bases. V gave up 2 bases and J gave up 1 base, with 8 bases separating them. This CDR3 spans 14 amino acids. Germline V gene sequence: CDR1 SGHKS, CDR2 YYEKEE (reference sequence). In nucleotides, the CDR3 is TGTGCCAGCAGCTTCAGGGCGGGCACAGATACGCAGTATTTT. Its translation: CASSFRAGTDTQYF.

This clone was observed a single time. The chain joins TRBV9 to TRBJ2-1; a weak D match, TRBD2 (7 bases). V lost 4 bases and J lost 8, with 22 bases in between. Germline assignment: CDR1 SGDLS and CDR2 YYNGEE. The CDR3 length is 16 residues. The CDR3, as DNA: TGTGCCAGCAGCCAAGGGGGACTAAGTACTCTAGATGAGCAGTTCTTC. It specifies CASSQGGLSTLDEQFF.

In nucleotides, the CDR3 is TGTGCCAGCAGTCCTCGGACAGGCCGAGCTTTCTTT. Translating gives CASSPRTGRAFF. The rearrangement joins TRBV28 to TRBJ1-1; 7 bases match TRBD1. The germline V gene has CDR1 MDHEN and CDR2 SYDVKM. The CDR3 consists of 12 residues. The V gene end was trimmed by 5 bases and the J gene end by 10 bases; junction bases not matched to a gene: 7.

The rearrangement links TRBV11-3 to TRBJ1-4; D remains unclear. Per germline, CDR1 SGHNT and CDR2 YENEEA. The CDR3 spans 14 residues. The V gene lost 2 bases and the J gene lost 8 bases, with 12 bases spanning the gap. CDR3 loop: CASSLSSLDEKLFF. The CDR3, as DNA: TGTGCCAGCAGCTTAAGCAGTCTAGACGAAAAACTGTTTTTT.